Here is one TCR beta chain with its context. These data originate in a study of regulatory T cells in long-lasting Graves disease. The V gene's germline CDR1 is SGHTA and CDR2 FQGNSA. The CDR3 contains 16 residues. V lost 5 bases, J lost 1 base, and 6 bases stayed unmatched. Time point specified: newly diagnosed GD, antithyroid drugs for less than 3 months. From RNA extracted from PBMCs, the TCR library was made. iRepertoire HTBI primers and Arm-PCR of CDR3 regions built TCR beta libraries. TCRdb redid the calling of the multiplex PCR reads with MiXCR, one entry per CDR3 protein. The table has around 460,000 distinct CDR3 sequences, 13% to 15% seen once; the top ten hold around a sixth. These data were also reused for a study on T cells in Graves' hyperthyroidism and ophthalmopathy. That study reports: Patients counted as stable if ophthalmopathy did not develop within 18 months.

This TCR derives from a woman aged 45-59 years with Graves disease. This material consisted of peripheral blood mononuclear cells (PBMCs), taken at new diagnosis, from a patient treated with antithyroid drugs. The chain has TRBV7-2 and TRBJ2-7, with 12 positions matching TRBD2. This CDR3 reads CASSPTSGRRSYEQYF. The DNA of the CDR3 is TGTGCCAGCAGCCCTACTAGCGGGAGGAGGTCCTACGAGCAGTACTTC. Based on the CDR3 plus reference TRBV7-2 and TRBJ2-7, the full variable domain is GAGVSQSPSNKVTEKGKDVELRCDPISGHTALYWYRQSLGQGLEFLIYFQGNSAPDKSGLPSDRFSAERTGGSVSTLTIQRTQQEDSAVYLCASSPTSGRRSYEQYFGPGTRLTVT.